The clone carrying this T cell receptor beta chain appeared once. The antigen is unknown. The source of the sample is a study of shared clonotypes between healthy human individuals. Findings and limits, study-wide: With a handful of donors compared, approximately 5% of naive CD4 clonotypes were shared.

The repertoire was sequenced with immunoSEQ multiplex PCR; TCRdb's copy has only in-frame clones and lacks some. The profile covers around 560,000 clones, with about 95% appearing a single time and around 0.12% taken by the ten largest. Positively selected for CCR7, the CD45RO-negative cells used as naive CD8 cells excluded terminally differentiated effector memory CD45RA+ cells. The V end was cut by 2 bases, the J end by 0 bases, with 8 bases between. Germline CDR1 SGHVS, CDR2 FQNEAQ. The CDR3 is 15 amino acids. This TCR was sampled from a woman aged 25 to 45 in good health. The sequencing sample was made of naive CD8+ T cells sorted from blood. The chain carries TRBV7-8 and TRBJ2-1; no clear D gene. The CDR3 here is CASSLPYLSYNEQFF. In DNA form, the CDR3 reads TGTGCCAGCAGCTTACCCTATCTCTCCTACAATGAGCAGTTCTTC.